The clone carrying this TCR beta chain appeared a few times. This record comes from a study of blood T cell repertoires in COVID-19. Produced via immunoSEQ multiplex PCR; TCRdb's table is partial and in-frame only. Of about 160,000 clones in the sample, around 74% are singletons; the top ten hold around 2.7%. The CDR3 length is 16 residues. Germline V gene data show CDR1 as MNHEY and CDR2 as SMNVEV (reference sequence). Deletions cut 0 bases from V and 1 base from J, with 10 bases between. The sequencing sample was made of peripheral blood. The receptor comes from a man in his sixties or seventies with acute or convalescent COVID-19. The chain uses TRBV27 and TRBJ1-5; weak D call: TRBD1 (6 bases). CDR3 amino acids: CASSLSGAVSNQPQHF. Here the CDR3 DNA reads TGTGCCAGCAGTTTATCGGGGGCAGTGAGCAATCAGCCCCAGCATTTT.